The text below deals with one T cell receptor (beta chain). Trimming cost V 5 bases and J 0 bases; bases outside gene matches: 6. CDR3 length equals 15 residues. CDR1 and CDR2 from the germline V gene are SGHRS and YFSETQ. The sample comes from a study of long-term antiretroviral therapy in people with HIV. Researchers ran immunoSEQ v3.0 at survey level. Clones were read by immunoSEQ multiplex PCR, and TCRdb kept only the in-frame ones, dropping some. The data contain fewer than 35,000 clones, approximately 85% of them singletons. The rearrangement links TRBV5-1 to TRBJ2-7, with 9 bases aligning to TRBD1. This sequence was found in a man younger than 30 with HIV. Sequenced material: unsorted PBMCs, taken about 3.4 years after starting antiretroviral therapy. The CDR3: CASSRGQGISYEQYF. The CDR3 region has the DNA TGCGCCAGCAGTCGAGGACAGGGGATCTCCTACGAGCAGTACTTC.